The 28 T cell receptor beta chains below all came from one sample that was sequenced in a study of T cells in Graves' hyperthyroidism and ophthalmopathy. TCR beta CDR3 regions were amplified from RNA. When the TCR CDR3 underwent first-round RT-PCR, the HTBI primer set was used. MiXCR was run by TCRdb on the multiplex PCR reads, yielding one entry per CDR3 protein. Here the sample spans hundreds of thousands of distinct CDR3 sequences, approximately 15% being singletons. Sequencing was done on a sample of blood. The receptors were sampled from a woman aged 25 to 39 with Graves' hyperthyroidism.

This clonotype was seen a handful of times. The chain uses TRBV6-2 or TRBV6-3 and TRBJ2-2; D uncertain. CDR3 length equals 13 residues. The V and J ends lost 1 base and 8 bases respectively, with 8 bases between them. The V gene's germline CDR1 is MNHEY and CDR2 SVGEGT. The CDR3 sequence: CASSYFWDGELFF. For the CDR3, the DNA is TGTGCCAGCAGTTACTTCTGGGATGGGGAGCTGTTTTTT.

This clonotype was counted a few times. V and J are TRBV6-1 and TRBJ2-7; D is possibly TRBD2 (5 bases). The germline CDR1 and CDR2 sequences are MNHNS and SASEGT. There are 14 residues in the CDR3. The V and J ends lost 2 bases and 4 bases respectively, with 12 bases between them. The CDR3 sequence is CASSESELVYEQYF. The CDR3, as DNA: TGTGCCAGCAGTGAATCTGAACTAGTGTACGAGCAGTACTTC.

About this clonotype: One end of the junction varies from germline; a read error may be responsible. CDR3 sequence: CASKTGYTGEPFF. The CDR3 nucleotides are TGTGCCAGCAAGACAGGCTACACCGGGGAGCCGTTTTTT. This chain joins TRBV28 and TRBJ2-2, with D possibly TRBD1 on 6 matching bases. The CDR3 is made up of 13 amino acids. Germline CDR1 is MDHEN and CDR2 is SYDVKM. Drawing the rest from reference TRBV28 and TRBJ2-2, the complete variable domain is DVKVTQSSRYLVKRTGEKVFLECVQDMDHENMFWYRQDPGLGLRLIYFSYDVKMKEKGDIPEGYSVSREKKERFSLILESASTNQTSMYLCASKTGYTGEPFFGEGSRLTVL.

The V and J genes are TRBV20-1 and TRBJ2-1; 8 bases agree with TRBD1. The CDR3 length is 13 residues. With 3 bases clipped from V and 7 bases from J, the junction kept 5 bases outside the gene matches. Germline V gene sequence: CDR1 DFQATT, CDR2 SNEGSKA (reference sequence). The chain's CDR3 is CSARQGALNEQFF. The DNA of the CDR3 is TGCAGTGCTAGGCAGGGGGCGCTGAATGAGCAGTTCTTC.

V gene TRBV20-1 combines with J gene TRBJ2-3; TRBD2 aligns across 9 bases. The CDR3 has 15 residues. From germline, CDR1 is DFQATT and CDR2 SNEGSKA (reference sequence). Trimming took 4 bases from V and 5 from J; bases not matched to a gene: 10. CDR3 sequence: CSAIRLAGVKDTQYF. The CDR3 DNA sequence: TGCAGTGCTATCAGATTAGCGGGAGTGAAAGATACGCAGTATTTT.

In its sample, this clonotype was seen a few times. V is TRBV12-3 or TRBV12-4 and J is TRBJ1-6; possibly TRBD1 for D (6 bases). This CDR3 has 14 amino acids. V gave up 6 bases and J gave up 7 bases, with 13 bases separating them. CDR3 coding DNA: TGTGCCAGCAGCCTTACAGGGACGAATTCACCCCTCCACTTT. It yields the protein CASSLTGTNSPLHF.

The chain uses TRBV20-1 and TRBJ1-1; D is unclear. The germline CDR1 and CDR2 sequences are DFQATT and SNEGSKA (reference sequence). The CDR3 has 14 residues. The CDR3 DNA reads TGCAGCGTCGCCTTTGGGTTGGGTAACACTGAAGCTTTCTTT. Its protein is CSVAFGLGNTEAFF.

The genes are TRBV6-1 and TRBJ2-7; 8 bases align to TRBD1. The CDR3 totals 15 residues. Germline CDR1 reads MNHNS; CDR2 reads SASEGT. Germline trimming cut 5 bases from V and 1 base from J; bases unmatched to any gene: 7. The CDR3 reads CASSPPDRASYEQYF. For the CDR3, the DNA is TGTGCCAGCAGTCCGCCGGACAGGGCATCCTACGAGCAGTACTTC.

In its sample, this clonotype was seen many times. One junction end does not reproduce the germline sequence, and a read error may be involved. The CDR3: CASSPLHQGSRDF. The CDR3 DNA reads TGTGCCAGCAGCCCCTTACACCAAGGGAGTAGGGACTTC. The chain is built from TRBV28 and TRBJ2-5; D possibly corresponds to TRBD2 (5 bases). Germline CDR1 MDHEN, CDR2 SYDVKM. The CDR3 totals 13 residues.

This clonotype appeared many times. V gene TRBV7-2 combines with J gene TRBJ2-3, with D possibly matching TRBD2 (6 bases). The V gene lost 6 bases and the J gene lost 3 bases, with 16 bases spanning the gap. Germline V CDR1 and CDR2: SGHTA, FQGNSA. CDR3 length: 15 residues. In nucleotides, the CDR3 is TGTGCCAGCAGTCGAGGGGACTCTGCTACAGATACGCAGTATTTT. Translation: CASSRGDSATDTQYF.

The chain uses TRBV19 and TRBJ2-3; 11 bases are a match to TRBD2. The CDR3 length is 13 residues. CDR1 is LNHDA and CDR2 is SQIVND in the germline V gene (reference sequence). V lost 9 bases to trimming and J lost 4 bases; unmatched junction nucleotides: 3. This CDR3 reads CASKLAGADTQYF. CDR3 sequence (DNA): TGTGCCAGCAAACTAGCGGGAGCAGATACGCAGTATTTT. Drawing the rest from reference TRBV19 and TRBJ2-3, the complete variable domain is DGGITQSPKYLFRKEGQNVTLSCEQNLNHDAMYWYRQDPGQGLRLIYYSQIVNDFQKGDIAEGYSVSREKKESFPLTVTSAQKNPTAFYLCASKLAGADTQYFGPGTRLTVL.

This clonotype was detected ten times or more. This chain connects TRBV6-5 to TRBJ1-2, with 7 bases aligning to TRBD1. The J segment lost 4 bases and the V segment lost 3 bases, leaving 8 bases of the junction unmatched. Germline lookup yields CDR1 MNHEY and CDR2 SVGAGI. CDR3 length: 15 residues. In DNA form, the CDR3 reads TGTGCCAGCAGTTATGAATGGGACAGCCTCTATGGCTACACCTTC. Encoded protein: CASSYEWDSLYGYTF.

This clonotype was seen a few times. The chain combines TRBV29-1 with TRBJ2-3; D gene unclear. The CDR3 is 12 amino acids. V lost 5 bases and J lost 6, with 12 bases in between. Germline values: CDR1 SQVTM, CDR2 ANQGSEA. In DNA, the CDR3 is TGCAGCGTTACTCTTTTGGTGGATACGCAGTATTTT. This codes for CSVTLLVDTQYF.

A few counts support this clonotype. V and J are TRBV20-1 and TRBJ2-5, with TRBD1 identical over 8 bases. This CDR3 has 12 amino acids. The germline gives CDR1 DFQATT, CDR2 SNEGSKA (reference sequence). The V segment lost 6 bases and the J segment 5 bases; nucleotides outside the gene matches: 5. As DNA, the CDR3 is TGCAGTGCAGACAGGGGAAGGGAGACCCAGTACTTC. Translated: CSADRGRETQYF.

This clonotype was seen repeatedly, ten times or more. The chain is built from TRBV20-1 and TRBJ2-5, with 14 bases lining up with TRBD2. V dropped 6 bases and J dropped 7; count of bases not matched to a gene: 7. This CDR3 region has 14 residues. In germline, CDR1 is DFQATT, CDR2 SNEGSKA (reference sequence). In DNA form, the CDR3 reads TGCAGTGCCCTGGGGACTAGCGGGAGAGTGACCCAGTACTTC. Translation gives CSALGTSGRVTQYF.

This clonotype was seen just once. J is TRBJ2-6 and V is TRBV5-4; D gene unclear. Germline CDR1 reads SGHNT; CDR2 reads YYREEE (reference sequence). Trimming shortened V by 7 bases and J by 0 bases, and 11 bases separated the two germline ends. The CDR3 extends over 15 amino acids. The DNA for the CDR3 is TGTGCCAGCGAATCTCTGACCTCTGGGGCCAACGTCCTGACTTTC. This sequence encodes CASESLTSGANVLTF.

The J gene is TRBJ1-4, the V gene TRBV14; 7 nucleotides agree with TRBD1. Germline V gene data show CDR1 as SGHDN and CDR2 as FVKESK. The CDR3 runs to 13 residues. V shed 8 bases, J shed 7 bases, and the junction held 7 bases outside the gene matches. DNA for the CDR3: TGTGCCAGCCAAGCAGGGGGAAGTGAAAAACTGTTTTTT. It specifies CASQAGGSEKLFF.

This clonotype was counted between two and nine times. This chain joins TRBV20-1 and TRBJ2-3; D unclear. Trimming pared 4 bases from V and 1 base from J, leaving 6 bases between. The CDR3 spans 12 residues. Germline CDR1 is DFQATT and CDR2 is SNEGSKA (reference sequence). As DNA, the CDR3 is TGCAGTGCTAAGAGCGGCACAGATACGCAGTATTTT. Its protein product is CSAKSGTDTQYF.

This clonotype turned up a few times. The chain joins TRBV7-2 to TRBJ1-1; D might be TRBD1 (5 bases). Germline CDR1 is SGHTA and CDR2 is FQGNSA. V lost 6 bases, J lost 8 bases, and 16 bases lay in between. The CDR3 runs to 13 residues. The CDR3 loop is CASSSNYGGEAFF. For the CDR3, the DNA is TGTGCCAGCAGTTCCAATTACGGGGGGGAAGCTTTCTTT.

In its sample, this clonotype was seen many times. This rearrangement joins TRBV5-1 to TRBJ1-1; D gene uncertain. V was trimmed by 2 bases and J by 4 bases, leaving 9 bases between them. There are 13 residues in the CDR3. The germline CDR1 and CDR2 sequences are SGHRS and YFSETQ. The CDR3 sequence is CASSFVTGTEAFF. In DNA form, the CDR3 reads TGCGCCAGCAGCTTCGTCACCGGCACTGAAGCTTTCTTT. Looking up the rest from reference TRBV5-1 and TRBJ1-1 gives the full variable domain: KAGVTQTPRYLIKTRGQQVTLSCSPISGHRSVSWYQQTPGQGLQFLFEYFSETQRNKGNFPGRFSGRQFSNSRSEMNVSTLELGDSALYLCASSFVTGTEAFFGQGTRLTVV.

This clonotype was seen a handful of times. J is TRBJ1-6 and V is TRBV5-1, with 7 nucleotides matching TRBD1. This CDR3 is built from 15 residues. Germline assignment: CDR1 SGHRS and CDR2 YFSETQ. V was clipped by 5 bases and J by 8 bases; unmatched bases: 10. The CDR3 nucleotides are TGCGCCAGCAGGATGATCGGACAGGAGGATTCACCCCTCCACTTT. Protein sequence: CASRMIGQEDSPLHF. Together with reference TRBV5-1 and TRBJ1-6, the CDR3 gives the full variable domain: KAGVTQTPRYLIKTRGQQVTLSCSPISGHRSVSWYQQTPGQGLQFLFEYFSETQRNKGNFPGRFSGRQFSNSRSEMNVSTLELGDSALYLCASRMIGQEDSPLHFGNGTRLTVT.

This clonotype was counted ten times or more. The genes are TRBV29-1 and TRBJ1-4; TRBD1 agrees at 8 bases. There are 12 residues in the CDR3. V shed 4 bases and J 7 bases; nucleotides not matched to a gene: 2. The V gene's germline CDR1 is SQVTM and CDR2 ANQGSEA. The CDR3 DNA reads TGCAGCGTTGCGGACAGGGCTGAAAAACTGTTTTTT. This encodes CSVADRAEKLFF.

This clonotype was counted many times. The rearrangement joins TRBV5-5 to TRBJ2-7; 8 bases align to TRBD1. The ends lost 5 bases at V and 5 bases at J; junction bases unmatched: 9. This CDR3 has 14 amino acids. In germline, CDR1 is SGHKS, CDR2 YYEKEE (reference sequence). The CDR3 sequence: CASSGQGFMDEQYF. CDR3 nucleotides: TGTGCCAGCAGTGGACAGGGATTTATGGACGAGCAGTACTTC.

This clonotype showed up many times. This chain uses TRBV15 with TRBJ2-2; possibly TRBD1 for D (5 bases). The CDR3 has 15 amino acids. Germline V CDR1 and CDR2: LNHNV, YYDKDF (reference sequence). The V and J ends lost 0 bases and 5 bases respectively, with 10 bases between them. The CDR3 DNA follows: TGTGCCACCAGCAGAGATAGGGCAGGGACCGGGGAGCTGTTTTTT. This gives the protein CATSRDRAGTGELFF.

The chain combines TRBV7-9 with TRBJ2-2, with 7 bases that match TRBD2. The junction had 4 bases not matched to a gene; V was cut back by 1 base and J by 2 bases. Germline CDR1 reads SEHNR; CDR2 reads FQNEAQ (reference sequence). CDR3 size: 16 residues. The CDR3 reads CASSLDLAANTGELFF. The CDR3 DNA follows: TGTGCCAGCAGCTTAGACCTAGCGGCTAACACCGGGGAGCTGTTTTTT.

The chain uses TRBV25-1 and TRBJ2-5, with TRBD1 matching over 11 bases. J was trimmed by 5 bases and V by 8 bases; bases with no gene match: 7. This CDR3 region has 14 residues. CDR1 MGHDK and CDR2 SYGVNS come from the germline V gene. This CDR3 is CASGTGGAGETQYF. The CDR3 nucleotides are TGTGCCAGCGGGACAGGGGGGGCGGGGGAGACCCAGTACTTC.

This clonotype has ten or more counts. This chain uses TRBV7-2 with TRBJ2-3; 9 bases align to TRBD2. Germline lookup yields CDR1 SGHTA and CDR2 FQGNSA. V was pared by 1 base and J by 5 bases, with 7 bases of the junction left unmatched. The CDR3 has 16 residues. The CDR3 region has the DNA TGTGCCAGCAGCTTAGGGGGCGGGAGGGCTAAAGATACGCAGTATTTT. It yields the protein CASSLGGGRAKDTQYF.

This clonotype occurred many times. The chain carries TRBV12-3 or TRBV12-4 and TRBJ1-6; D remains ambiguous. V was shortened by 5 bases and J by 10 bases, with 12 bases between the two germline ends. CDR3 size: 13 residues. This chain's CDR3 is CASSESRTSPLHF. The DNA for the CDR3 is TGTGCCAGCAGTGAAAGCAGGACCTCACCCCTCCACTTT.